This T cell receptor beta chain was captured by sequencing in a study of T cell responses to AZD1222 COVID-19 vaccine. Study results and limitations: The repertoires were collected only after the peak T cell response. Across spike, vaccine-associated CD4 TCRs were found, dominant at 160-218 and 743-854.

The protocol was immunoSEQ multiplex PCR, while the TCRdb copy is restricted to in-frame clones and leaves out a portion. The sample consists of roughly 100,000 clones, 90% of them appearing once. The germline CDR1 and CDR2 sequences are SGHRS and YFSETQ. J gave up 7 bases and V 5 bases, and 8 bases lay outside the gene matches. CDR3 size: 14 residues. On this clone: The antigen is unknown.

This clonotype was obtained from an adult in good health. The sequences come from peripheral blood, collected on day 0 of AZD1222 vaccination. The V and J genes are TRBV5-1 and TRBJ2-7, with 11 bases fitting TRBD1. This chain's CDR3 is CASRPGQGAREQYF. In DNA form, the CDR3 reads TGCGCCAGCAGACCAGGACAGGGGGCGAGAGAGCAGTACTTC.